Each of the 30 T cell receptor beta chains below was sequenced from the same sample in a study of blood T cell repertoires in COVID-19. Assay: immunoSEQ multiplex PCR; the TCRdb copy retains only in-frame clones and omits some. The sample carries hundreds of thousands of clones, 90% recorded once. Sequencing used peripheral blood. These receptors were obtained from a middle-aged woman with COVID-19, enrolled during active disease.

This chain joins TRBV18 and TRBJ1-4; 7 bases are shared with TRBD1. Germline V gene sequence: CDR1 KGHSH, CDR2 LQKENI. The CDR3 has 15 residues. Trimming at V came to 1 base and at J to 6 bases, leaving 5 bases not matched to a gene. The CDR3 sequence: CASSPQGQSDEKLFF. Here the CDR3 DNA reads TGTGCCAGCTCACCACAGGGACAGTCTGATGAAAAACTGTTTTTT.

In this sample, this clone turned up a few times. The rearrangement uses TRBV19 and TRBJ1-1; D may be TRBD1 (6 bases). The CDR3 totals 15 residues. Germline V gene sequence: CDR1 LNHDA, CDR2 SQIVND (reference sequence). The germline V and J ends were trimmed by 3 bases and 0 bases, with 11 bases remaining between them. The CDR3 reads CASSIQGQLNTEAFF. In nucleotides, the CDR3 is TGTGCCAGTAGTATTCAAGGACAGCTGAACACTGAAGCTTTCTTT.

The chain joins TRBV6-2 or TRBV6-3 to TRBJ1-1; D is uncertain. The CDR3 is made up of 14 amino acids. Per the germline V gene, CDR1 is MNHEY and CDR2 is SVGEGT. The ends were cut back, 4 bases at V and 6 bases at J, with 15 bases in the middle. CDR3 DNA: TGTGCCAGCAGTTCCGCGCGGCCGATCGCTGAAGCTTTCTTT. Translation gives CASSSARPIAEAFF.

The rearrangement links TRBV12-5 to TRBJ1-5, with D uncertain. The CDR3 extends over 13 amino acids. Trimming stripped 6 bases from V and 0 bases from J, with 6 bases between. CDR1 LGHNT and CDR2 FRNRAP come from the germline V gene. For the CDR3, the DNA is TGTGCTAGTGGAATTTATAGCAATCAGCCCCAGCATTTT. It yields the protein CASGIYSNQPQHF.

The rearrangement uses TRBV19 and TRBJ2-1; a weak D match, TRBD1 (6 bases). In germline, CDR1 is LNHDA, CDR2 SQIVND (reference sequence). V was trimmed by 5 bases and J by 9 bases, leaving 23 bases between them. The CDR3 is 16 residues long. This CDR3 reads CASSFAPGHTRGEQFF. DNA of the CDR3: TGTGCCAGTAGTTTCGCCCCGGGACATACTAGGGGTGAGCAGTTCTTC.

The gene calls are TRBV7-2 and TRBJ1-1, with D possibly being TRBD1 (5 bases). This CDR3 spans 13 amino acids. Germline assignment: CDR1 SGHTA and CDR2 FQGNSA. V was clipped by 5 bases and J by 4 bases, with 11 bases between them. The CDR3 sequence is CASSPRRGTEAFF. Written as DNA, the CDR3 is TGTGCCAGCAGCCCCCGTAGGGGCACTGAAGCTTTCTTT. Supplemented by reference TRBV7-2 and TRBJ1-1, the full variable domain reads GAGVSQSPSNKVTEKGKDVELRCDPISGHTALYWYRQSLGQGLEFLIYFQGNSAPDKSGLPSDRFSAERTGGSVSTLTIQRTQQEDSAVYLCASSPRRGTEAFFGQGTRLTVV.

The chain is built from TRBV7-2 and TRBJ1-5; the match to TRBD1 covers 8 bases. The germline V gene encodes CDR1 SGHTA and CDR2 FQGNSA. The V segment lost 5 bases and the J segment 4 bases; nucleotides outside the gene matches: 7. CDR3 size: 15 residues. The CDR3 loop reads CASSPRTGINQPQHF. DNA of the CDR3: TGTGCCAGCAGCCCTCGGACAGGGATAAATCAGCCCCAGCATTTT. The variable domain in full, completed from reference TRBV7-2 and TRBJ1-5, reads GAGVSQSPSNKVTEKGKDVELRCDPISGHTALYWYRQSLGQGLEFLIYFQGNSAPDKSGLPSDRFSAERTGGSVSTLTIQRTQQEDSAVYLCASSPRTGINQPQHFGDGTRLSIL.

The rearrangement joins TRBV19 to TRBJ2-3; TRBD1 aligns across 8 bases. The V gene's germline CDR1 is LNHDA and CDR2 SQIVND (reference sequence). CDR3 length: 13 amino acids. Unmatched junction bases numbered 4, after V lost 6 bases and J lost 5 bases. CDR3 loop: CASSNRGVDTQYF. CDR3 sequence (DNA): TGTGCCAGTAGCAACAGGGGGGTAGATACGCAGTATTTT. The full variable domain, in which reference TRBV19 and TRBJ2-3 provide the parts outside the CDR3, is DGGITQSPKYLFRKEGQNVTLSCEQNLNHDAMYWYRQDPGQGLRLIYYSQIVNDFQKGDIAEGYSVSREKKESFPLTVTSAQKNPTAFYLCASSNRGVDTQYFGPGTRLTVL.

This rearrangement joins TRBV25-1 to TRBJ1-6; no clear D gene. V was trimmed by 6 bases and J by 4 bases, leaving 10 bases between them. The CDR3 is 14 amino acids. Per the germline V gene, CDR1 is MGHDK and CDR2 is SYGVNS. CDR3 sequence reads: CASSARPYNSPLHF. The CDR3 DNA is TGTGCCAGCAGCGCGAGGCCATATAATTCACCCCTCCACTTT.

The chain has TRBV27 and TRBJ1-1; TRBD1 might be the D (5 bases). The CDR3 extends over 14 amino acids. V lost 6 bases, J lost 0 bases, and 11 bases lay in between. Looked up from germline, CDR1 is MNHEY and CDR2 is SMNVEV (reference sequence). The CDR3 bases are TGTGCCAGCAGAACAGGCAGGATGAACACTGAAGCTTTCTTT. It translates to CASRTGRMNTEAFF.

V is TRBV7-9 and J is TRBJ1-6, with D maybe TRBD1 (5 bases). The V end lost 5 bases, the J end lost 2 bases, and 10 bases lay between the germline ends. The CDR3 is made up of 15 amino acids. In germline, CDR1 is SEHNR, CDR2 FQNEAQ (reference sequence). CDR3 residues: CASSGGVAYNSPLHF. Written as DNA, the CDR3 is TGTGCCAGCAGCGGGGGGGTCGCCTATAATTCACCCCTCCACTTT.

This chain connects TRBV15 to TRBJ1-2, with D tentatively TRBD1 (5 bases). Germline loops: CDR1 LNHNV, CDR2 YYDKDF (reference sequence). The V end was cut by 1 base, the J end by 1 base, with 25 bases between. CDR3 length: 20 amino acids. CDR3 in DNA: TGTGCCACCAGCAGAGGCTTGCGTGCGTCAGGGTTTTTTTTTAACTATGGCTACACCTTC. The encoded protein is CATSRGLRASGFFFNYGYTF.

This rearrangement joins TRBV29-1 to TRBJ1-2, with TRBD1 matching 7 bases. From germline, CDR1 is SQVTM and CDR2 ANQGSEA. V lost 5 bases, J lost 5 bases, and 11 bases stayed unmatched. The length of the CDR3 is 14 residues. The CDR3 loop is CSVPPTGKEYGYTF. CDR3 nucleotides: TGCAGCGTTCCCCCGACAGGGAAGGAGTATGGCTACACCTTC.

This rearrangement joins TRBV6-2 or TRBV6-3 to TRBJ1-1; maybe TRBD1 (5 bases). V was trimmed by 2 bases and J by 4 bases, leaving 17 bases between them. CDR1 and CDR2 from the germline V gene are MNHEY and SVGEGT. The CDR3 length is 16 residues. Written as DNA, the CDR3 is TGTGCCAGCAGTTACATGGCAGGGTGGGTGAGCACTGAAGCTTTCTTT. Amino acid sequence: CASSYMAGWVSTEAFF.

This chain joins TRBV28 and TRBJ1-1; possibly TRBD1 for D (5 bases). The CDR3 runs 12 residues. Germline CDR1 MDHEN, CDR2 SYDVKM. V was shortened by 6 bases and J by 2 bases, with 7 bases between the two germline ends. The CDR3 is CASSDSNTEAFF. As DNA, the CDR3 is TGTGCCAGCAGCGACAGTAACACTGAAGCTTTCTTT.

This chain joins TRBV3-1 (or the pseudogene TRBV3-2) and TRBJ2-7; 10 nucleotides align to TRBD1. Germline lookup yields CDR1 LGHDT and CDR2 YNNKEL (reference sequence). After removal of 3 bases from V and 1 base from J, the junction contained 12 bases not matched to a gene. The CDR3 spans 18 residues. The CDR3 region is CASSHGPGQGQHSYEQYF. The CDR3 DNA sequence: TGTGCCAGCAGCCATGGCCCGGGACAGGGGCAACATTCCTACGAGCAGTACTTC.

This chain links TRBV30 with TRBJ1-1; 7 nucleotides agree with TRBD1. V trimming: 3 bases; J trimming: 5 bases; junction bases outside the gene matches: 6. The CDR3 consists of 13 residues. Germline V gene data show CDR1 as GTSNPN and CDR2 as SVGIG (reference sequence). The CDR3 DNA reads TGTGCCTGGAGCCCGACAGGGCTTACTGAAGCTTTCTTT. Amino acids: CAWSPTGLTEAFF.

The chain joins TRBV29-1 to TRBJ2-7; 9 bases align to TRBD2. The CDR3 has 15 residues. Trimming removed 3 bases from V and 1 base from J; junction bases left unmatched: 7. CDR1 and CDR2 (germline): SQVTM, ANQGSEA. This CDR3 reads CSVEASGEASYEQYF. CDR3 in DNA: TGCAGCGTTGAGGCTAGCGGGGAAGCTTCCTACGAGCAGTACTTC.

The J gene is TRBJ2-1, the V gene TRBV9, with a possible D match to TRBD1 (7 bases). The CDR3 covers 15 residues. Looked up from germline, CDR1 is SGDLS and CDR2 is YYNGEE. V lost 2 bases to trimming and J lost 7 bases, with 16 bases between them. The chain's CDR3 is CASSVLDSGGNEQFF. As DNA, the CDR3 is TGTGCCAGCAGCGTGTTAGACTCAGGGGGGAATGAGCAGTTCTTC.

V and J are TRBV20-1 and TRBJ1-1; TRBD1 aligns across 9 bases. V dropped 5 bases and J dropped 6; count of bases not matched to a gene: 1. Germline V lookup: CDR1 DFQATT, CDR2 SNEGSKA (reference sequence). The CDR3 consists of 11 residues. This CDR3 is CSAGQGSEAFF. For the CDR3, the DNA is TGCAGTGCTGGACAGGGGTCTGAAGCTTTCTTT.

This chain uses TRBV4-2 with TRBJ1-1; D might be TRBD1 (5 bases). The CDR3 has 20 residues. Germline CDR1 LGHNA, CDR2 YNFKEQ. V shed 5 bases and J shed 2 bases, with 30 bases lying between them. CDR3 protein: CASSKGSSGAHLGQNTEAFF. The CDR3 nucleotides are TGTGCCAGCAGCAAAGGATCCAGCGGGGCCCACCTGGGGCAAAACACTGAAGCTTTCTTT.

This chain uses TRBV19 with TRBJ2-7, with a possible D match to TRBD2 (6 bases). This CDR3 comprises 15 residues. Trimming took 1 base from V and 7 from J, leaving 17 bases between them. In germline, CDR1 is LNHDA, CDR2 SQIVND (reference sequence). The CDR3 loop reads CASSIGSGSRGEQYF. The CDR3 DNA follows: TGTGCCAGTAGTATAGGATCGGGGTCCCGGGGGGAGCAGTACTTC.

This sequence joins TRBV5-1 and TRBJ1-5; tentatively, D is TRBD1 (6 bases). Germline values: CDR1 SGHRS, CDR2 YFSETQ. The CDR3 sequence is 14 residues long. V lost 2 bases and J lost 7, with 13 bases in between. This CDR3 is CASSFWGGGQPQHF. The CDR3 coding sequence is TGCGCCAGCAGCTTTTGGGGGGGCGGGCAGCCCCAGCATTTT.

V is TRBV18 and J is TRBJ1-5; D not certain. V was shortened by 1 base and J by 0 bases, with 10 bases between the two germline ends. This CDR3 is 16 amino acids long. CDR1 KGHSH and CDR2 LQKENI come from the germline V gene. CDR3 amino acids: CASSPQGGYSNQPQHF. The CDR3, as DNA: TGTGCCAGCTCACCACAGGGAGGGTATAGCAATCAGCCCCAGCATTTT.

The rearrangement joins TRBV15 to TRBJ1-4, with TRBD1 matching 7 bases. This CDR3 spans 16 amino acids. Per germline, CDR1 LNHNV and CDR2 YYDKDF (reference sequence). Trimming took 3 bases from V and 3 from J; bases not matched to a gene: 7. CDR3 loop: CATSSRGGWANEKLFF. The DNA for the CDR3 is TGTGCCACCAGCAGCCGAGGGGGCTGGGCTAATGAAAAACTGTTTTTT.

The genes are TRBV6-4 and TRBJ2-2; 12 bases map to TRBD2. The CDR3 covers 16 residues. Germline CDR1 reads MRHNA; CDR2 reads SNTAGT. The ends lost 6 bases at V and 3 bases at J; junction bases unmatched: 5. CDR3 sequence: CASSLRLAGDTGELFF. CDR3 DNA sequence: TGTGCCAGCAGCCTGCGACTAGCGGGAGACACCGGGGAGCTGTTTTTT.

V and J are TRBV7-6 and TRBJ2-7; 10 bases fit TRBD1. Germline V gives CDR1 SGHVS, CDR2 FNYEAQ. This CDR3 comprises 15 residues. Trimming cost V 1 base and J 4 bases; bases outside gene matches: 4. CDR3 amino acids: CASSLGRTGGYEQYF. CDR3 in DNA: TGTGCCAGCAGCTTAGGGCGGACAGGGGGATACGAGCAGTACTTC.

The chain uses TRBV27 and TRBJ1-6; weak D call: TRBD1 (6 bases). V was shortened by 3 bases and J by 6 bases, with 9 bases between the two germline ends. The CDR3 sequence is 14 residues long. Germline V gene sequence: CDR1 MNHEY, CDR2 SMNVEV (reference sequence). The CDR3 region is CASSFGGSNSPLHF. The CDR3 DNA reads TGTGCCAGCAGTTTTGGGGGCTCTAATTCACCCCTCCACTTT.

The CDR3 is CASSPGRAGYAYEQYF. CDR3 DNA: TGTGCCAGCTCCCCAGGGAGGGCCGGATACGCCTACGAGCAGTACTTC. The chain carries TRBV18 and TRBJ2-7; 7 positions match TRBD2. The V gene end was trimmed by 6 bases and the J gene end by 2 bases; junction bases not matched to a gene: 13. This CDR3 comprises 16 residues. CDR1 is KGHSH and CDR2 is LQKENI in the germline V gene.

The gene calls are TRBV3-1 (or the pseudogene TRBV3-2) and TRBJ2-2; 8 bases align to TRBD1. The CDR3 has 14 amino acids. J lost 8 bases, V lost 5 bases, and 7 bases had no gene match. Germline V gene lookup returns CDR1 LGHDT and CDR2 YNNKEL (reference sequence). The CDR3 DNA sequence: TGTGCCAGCAGCTCGACAGGGGCGAGGGGGGAGCTGTTTTTT. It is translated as CASSSTGARGELFF.